This T cell receptor beta chain was documented in a study of CXCR3-negative and CXCR3-positive naive CD8 T cells. Across the whole study: Overall TRB read output was some 140 million, and each library contained about 1.5 +/- 0.3 million reads. General study results and limits: CXCR3 expression dropped partially after cryopreservation, and most assays relied on fresh PBMCs. The study found that naive CXCR3-negative and CXCR3-positive cells shared TRBV-TRBJ usage, while memory cells differed. Comparably high diversity was seen in both naive subsets, and much lower diversity in memory CD8+ cells.

With regard to this clonotype: What it binds is unknown.

Germline V gene data show CDR1 as MRHNA and CDR2 as SNTAGT. The CDR3 spans 13 residues. All TRB cDNA libraries came from 5' RACE performed with UMI labels. For each CDR3 protein, TCRdb gives one entry from its re-call of the 5' RACE reads, without DNA. Its table lists approximately 41,000 distinct CDR3 sequences. The sequence was obtained from a human donor in good health. Some clones in this sample may be carry-over from other donors' samples. The material sequenced was memory CD8+ T cells from blood. J is TRBJ1-1 and V is TRBV6-4. The CDR3 reads CASSDSETAEAFF.